The next 14 T cell receptor beta chains were all read from a single sample in a study of technical replicates of blood from several donors. Some clones are missing from TCRdb's copy, which holds only in-frame ones; the method was immunoSEQ multiplex PCR. The sample carries about 74,000 clones, around 95% recorded once. Sequenced: T cells isolated from PBMCs. The receptor set was obtained from a human donor in good health.

The chain has TRBV5-1 and TRBJ2-2; D ambiguous. V was clipped by 4 bases and J by 4 bases, with 14 bases between them. The CDR3 runs 15 residues. CDR1 SGHRS and CDR2 YFSETQ come from the germline V gene. The CDR3 coding sequence is TGCGCCAGCAGCGTACAGAACCCAGGCACCGGGGAGCTGTTTTTT. As protein: CASSVQNPGTGELFF.

The rearrangement uses TRBV18 and TRBJ1-5; D is unresolved. The V and J ends lost 3 bases and 0 bases respectively, with 12 bases between them. This CDR3 is built from 16 residues. The V gene's germline CDR1 is KGHSH and CDR2 LQKENI. The CDR3 loop reads CASSPSTYYSNQPQHF. The DNA for the CDR3 is TGTGCCAGCTCACCCTCGACATATTATAGCAATCAGCCCCAGCATTTT.

This rearrangement joins TRBV5-4 to TRBJ2-3; 7 bases align to TRBD2. Germline V lookup: CDR1 SGHNT, CDR2 YYREEE (reference sequence). The junction had 9 bases not matched to a gene; V was cut back by 4 bases and J by 1 base. This CDR3 is built from 16 residues. Written as DNA, the CDR3 is TGTGCCAGCAGCCCCTCGACGGCGGGAGGCACAGATACGCAGTATTTT. Its protein is CASSPSTAGGTDTQYF.

The chain is built from TRBV19 and TRBJ1-5; D uncertain. Germline V gives CDR1 LNHDA, CDR2 SQIVND (reference sequence). CDR3 length equals 14 residues. V dropped 3 bases and J dropped 3 bases, with 9 bases sitting between them. The CDR3 here is CASSMSDFNQPQHF. CDR3 sequence (DNA): TGTGCCAGTAGTATGTCAGACTTCAATCAGCCCCAGCATTTT.

The CDR3 nucleotides are TGCGCCAGCAGCCAAGATAAACTCGCAGGAGGAAGAAGAGCTTTCTTT. It specifies CASSQDKLAGGRRAFF. The chain recombines TRBV4-3 with TRBJ1-1; no definite D call. The CDR3 length is 16 residues. V was pared by 0 bases and J by 10 bases, with 21 bases between. CDR1 LGHNA and CDR2 YSLEER come from the germline V gene.

The chain employs TRBV7-8 and TRBJ1-1, with D possibly matching TRBD1 (5 bases). Trimming stripped 1 base from V and 7 bases from J, with 13 bases between. The CDR3 is 14 amino acids. Germline CDR1 reads SGHVS; CDR2 reads FQNEAQ. CDR3 coding DNA: TGTGCCAGCAGCTTAGGGGGCCGTGGATATGAAGCTTTCTTT. This gives the protein CASSLGGRGYEAFF.

V and J are TRBV5-1 and TRBJ2-2; D call uncertain. This CDR3 has 13 residues. Germline values: CDR1 SGHRS, CDR2 YFSETQ. Trimming left V 2 bases short and J 5 bases short, with 7 bases between. The DNA of the CDR3 is TGCGCCAGCAGCTTCACTACAACCGGGGAGCTGTTTTTT. It is translated as CASSFTTTGELFF. The variable domain in full, with the rest retrieved from reference TRBV5-1 and TRBJ2-2, is KAGVTQTPRYLIKTRGQQVTLSCSPISGHRSVSWYQQTPGQGLQFLFEYFSETQRNKGNFPGRFSGRQFSNSRSEMNVSTLELGDSALYLCASSFTTTGELFFGEGSRLTVL.

The rearrangement links TRBV19 to TRBJ1-2; D possibly corresponds to TRBD1 (6 bases). The CDR3 totals 13 residues. V was cut by 6 bases and J by 4 bases, with 12 bases left in between. CDR1 is LNHDA and CDR2 is SQIVND in the germline V gene (reference sequence). This CDR3 is CASSLGQLYGYTF. In DNA form, the CDR3 reads TGTGCCAGTAGCTTAGGACAGCTCTATGGCTACACCTTC. Full variable domain (missing parts from reference TRBV19 and TRBJ1-2): DGGITQSPKYLFRKEGQNVTLSCEQNLNHDAMYWYRQDPGQGLRLIYYSQIVNDFQKGDIAEGYSVSREKKESFPLTVTSAQKNPTAFYLCASSLGQLYGYTFGSGTRLTVV.

This sequence joins TRBV6-4 and TRBJ2-7; 7 bases are shared with TRBD1. The germline gives CDR1 MRHNA, CDR2 SNTAGT. The V and J ends lost 0 bases and 2 bases, in that order; junction bases with no gene match: 7. The CDR3 runs 16 residues. In DNA form, the CDR3 reads TGTGCCAGCAGTGACTCGTATTACAGGGGCCCCTACGAGCAGTACTTC. The encoded protein is CASSDSYYRGPYEQYF.

This clone showed up just once. The genes are TRBV6-1 and TRBJ2-3; 7 nucleotides agree with TRBD2. This CDR3 region has 18 residues. Looked up from germline, CDR1 is MNHNS and CDR2 is SASEGT. The V segment lost 2 bases and the J segment 0 bases; nucleotides outside the gene matches: 11. The CDR3 coding sequence is TGTGCCAGCAGTGAAAGGGGAGGGTTTTGGACTAGCACAGATACGCAGTATTTT. Translated: CASSERGGFWTSTDTQYF.

The chain couples TRBV9 to TRBJ1-1; D uncertain. This CDR3 region has 15 residues. CDR1 SGDLS and CDR2 YYNGEE come from the germline V gene. Trimming shortened V by 0 bases and J by 1 base, and 10 bases separated the two germline ends. The CDR3 sequence is CASSVDRGGNTEAFF. CDR3 nucleotides: TGTGCCAGCAGCGTAGATCGGGGTGGGAACACTGAAGCTTTCTTT.

This clone was recorded only once. The V call is TRBV5-1, the J call TRBJ2-5; unclear D gene. The CDR3 runs 15 residues. V was shortened by 0 bases and J by 3 bases, with 12 bases between the two germline ends. Germline V CDR1 and CDR2: SGHRS, YFSETQ. CDR3 sequence (DNA): TGCGCCAGCAGCTTGGATAACGGTGTGGAAGAGACCCAGTACTTC. Its translation: CASSLDNGVEETQYF.

This chain connects TRBV10-1 to TRBJ1-5; D call uncertain. Germline V lookup: CDR1 WNHNN, CDR2 SYGVQD (reference sequence). The ends were cut back, 0 bases at V and 11 bases at J, with 17 bases in the middle. The CDR3 spans 15 residues. CDR3 loop: CASSESTHCPRSQHF. CDR3 DNA: TGCGCCAGCAGTGAGTCGACACATTGCCCTCGTTCCCAGCATTTT.

The CDR3 DNA is TGTGCCAGCAGCATCATAGCGGGGTCTAGCACAGATACGCAGTATTTT. It is translated as CASSIIAGSSTDTQYF. The chain recombines TRBV7-3 with TRBJ2-3; TRBD2 agrees at 8 bases. CDR3 length equals 16 residues. The germline CDR1 and CDR2 sequences are SGHTA and FQGTGA. V was pared by 5 bases and J by 0 bases, with 7 bases of the junction left unmatched. Supplemented by reference TRBV7-3 and TRBJ2-3, the full variable domain reads GAGVSQTPSNKVTEKGKYVELRCDPISGHTALYWYRQSLGQGPEFLIYFQGTGAADDSGLPNDRFFAVRPEGSVSTLKIQRTERGDSAVYLCASSIIAGSSTDTQYFGPGTRLTVL.